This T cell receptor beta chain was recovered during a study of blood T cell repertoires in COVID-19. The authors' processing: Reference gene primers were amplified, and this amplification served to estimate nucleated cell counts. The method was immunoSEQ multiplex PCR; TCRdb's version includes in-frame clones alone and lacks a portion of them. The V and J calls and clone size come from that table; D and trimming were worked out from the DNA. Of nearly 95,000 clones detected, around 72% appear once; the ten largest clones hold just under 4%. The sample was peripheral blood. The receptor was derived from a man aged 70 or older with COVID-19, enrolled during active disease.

The CDR3 DNA sequence: TGTGCCTGGAGTGTACGGCTAGCGGGAGGTGAGACCCAGTACTTC. Translated: CAWSVRLAGGETQYF. This chain uses TRBV30 with TRBJ2-5; TRBD2 agrees at 11 bases. Trimming removed 0 bases from V and 5 bases from J; junction bases left unmatched: 5. Germline V gives CDR1 GTSNPN, CDR2 SVGIG (reference sequence). The CDR3 is 15 residues long.